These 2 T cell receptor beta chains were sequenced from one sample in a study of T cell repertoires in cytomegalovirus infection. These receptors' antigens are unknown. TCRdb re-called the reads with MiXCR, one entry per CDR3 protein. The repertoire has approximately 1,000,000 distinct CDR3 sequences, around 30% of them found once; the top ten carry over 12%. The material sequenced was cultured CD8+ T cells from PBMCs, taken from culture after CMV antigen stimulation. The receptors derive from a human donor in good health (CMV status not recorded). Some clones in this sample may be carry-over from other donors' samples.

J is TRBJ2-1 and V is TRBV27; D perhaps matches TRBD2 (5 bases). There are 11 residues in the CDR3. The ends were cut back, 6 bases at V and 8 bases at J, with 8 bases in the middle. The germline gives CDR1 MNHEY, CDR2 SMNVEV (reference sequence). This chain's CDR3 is CASRFGDEQFF. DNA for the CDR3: TGTGCCAGCAGATTCGGGGATGAGCAGTTCTTC.

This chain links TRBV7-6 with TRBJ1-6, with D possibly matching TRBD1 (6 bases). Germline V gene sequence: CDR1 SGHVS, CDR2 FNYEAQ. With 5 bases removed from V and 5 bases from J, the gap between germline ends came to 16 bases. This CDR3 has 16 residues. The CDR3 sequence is CASSPEGGFNNSPLHF. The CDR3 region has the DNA TGTGCCAGCAGCCCGGAGGGGGGCTTTAATAATTCACCCCTCCACTTT. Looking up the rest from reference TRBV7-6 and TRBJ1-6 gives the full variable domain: GAGVSQSPRYKVTKRGQDVALRCDPISGHVSLYWYRQALGQGPEFLTYFNYEAQQDKSGLPNDRFSAERPEGSISTLTIQRTEQRDSAMYRCASSPEGGFNNSPLHFGNGTRLTVT.